These T cell receptor beta chains were read from a single sample in a study of T-cell memory formation after mild COVID-19. TCRdb re-analysed the 5' RACE reads in MiXCR, keeping a single row per CDR3 protein. The sample lists about 560,000 distinct CDR3 sequences, around 15% occurring once. Sequencing was performed on PBMCs or a T cell subset sorted from them (not recorded which). These TCRs come from an adult woman who had mild COVID-19 (a few samples of this study predate the infection). Cell type and time point are not known. The conserved cysteine and the conserved F or W are not part of the CDR3 here. D genes are given only for firm matches.

J: TRBJ2-2
D: NA
V: TRBV7-9
CDR3: ASSPRANTGELF

J: TRBJ2-4
D: NA
V: TRBV7-9
CDR3: ASSLEGGAKNIQY

J: TRBJ1-6
D: NA
V: TRBV20-1
CDR3: SATLKGISNSPLH

J: TRBJ2-2
D: NA
V: TRBV12-3/TRBV12-4
CDR3: ASSLVGSGELF

J: TRBJ1-1
D: NA
V: TRBV19
CDR3: ASSTTGTTEAF

J: TRBJ1-1
D: NA
V: TRBV20-1
CDR3: SATRGGGRTEAF

J: TRBJ1-1
D: NA
V: TRBV12-3/TRBV12-4
CDR3: ASRTGTIGAF

J: TRBJ2-7
D: TRBD1
V: TRBV20-1
CDR3: SARSRDRHSYEQY

J: TRBJ1-2
D: NA
V: TRBV19
CDR3: ASSPPGGNYGYT

J: TRBJ2-7
D: NA
V: TRBV27
CDR3: ASTSGASSYEQY

J: TRBJ1-2
D: NA
V: TRBV28
CDR3: ASSVGGRGYGYT

J: TRBJ2-3
D: NA
V: TRBV9
CDR3: ASTQGDSDTQY

J: TRBJ2-7
D: NA
V: TRBV9
CDR3: ASSVAADPSYEQY

J: TRBJ1-1
D: TRBD1
V: TRBV9
CDR3: ASSKTGTGGAEAF

J: TRBJ1-4
D: NA
V: TRBV3-1
CDR3: ASSPAVRGEKLF

J: TRBJ2-5
D: NA
V: TRBV5-1
CDR3: ASSLVEAQETQY

J: TRBJ1-6
D: NA
V: TRBV20-1
CDR3: SASLGSSYNSPLH

J: TRBJ1-4
D: NA
V: TRBV4-1
CDR3: ASSRGLSFNEKLF

J: TRBJ1-1
D: NA
V: TRBV4-1
CDR3: ASSHSPEMNTEAF

J: TRBJ2-7
D: NA
V: TRBV12-3/TRBV12-4
CDR3: ASPPGAEWYEQY

J: TRBJ1-5
D: TRBD1
V: TRBV7-9
CDR3: ASSRETGGGQPQH

J: TRBJ2-7
D: NA
V: TRBV5-4
CDR3: ASSLLAGDEQY

J: TRBJ2-7
D: TRBD2
V: TRBV6-5
CDR3: ASSNPGGGLSYEQY

J: TRBJ2-7
D: NA
V: TRBV5-1
CDR3: ASSLERTASYEQY

J: TRBJ2-3
D: NA
V: TRBV11-3
CDR3: ASSPSRGTDTQY

J: TRBJ2-1
D: NA
V: TRBV6-2/TRBV6-3
CDR3: ASSYFLWGPNSYNEQF

J: TRBJ2-2
D: NA
V: TRBV10-3
CDR3: AISESGELF

J: TRBJ1-1
D: NA
V: TRBV5-1
CDR3: ASSLLELNTEAF

J: TRBJ2-3
D: NA
V: TRBV4-1
CDR3: ASSQDRHVKDTQY

J: TRBJ2-2
D: NA
V: TRBV4-3
CDR3: ASSPAGTRGGELF

J: TRBJ2-7
D: NA
V: TRBV3-1
CDR3: ASSWARGEQY

J: TRBJ1-4
D: TRBD1
V: TRBV5-1
CDR3: ASSPGQNDEKLF

J: TRBJ2-5
D: TRBD2
V: TRBV5-1
CDR3: ASSSLAGGPETQY

J: TRBJ2-5
D: NA
V: TRBV2
CDR3: ASSDHRDFQETQY

J: TRBJ2-5
D: TRBD1
V: TRBV7-9
CDR3: ASQGAKETQY

J: TRBJ2-5
D: NA
V: TRBV20-1
CDR3: SARRGLQETQY

J: TRBJ1-6
D: NA
V: TRBV2
CDR3: ASRTDGGSYNSPLH

J: TRBJ1-1
D: TRBD1
V: TRBV10-3
CDR3: AISATGQGNTEAF

J: TRBJ1-2
D: NA
V: TRBV12-3/TRBV12-4
CDR3: ASSLETPVIYGYT

J: TRBJ2-2
D: NA
V: TRBV9
CDR3: ASSVHDRGAGGELF

J: TRBJ2-1
D: NA
V: TRBV10-3
CDR3: AISDDRNNNEQF

J: TRBJ2-1
D: NA
V: TRBV7-2
CDR3: ASSGLGSGDNEQF

J: TRBJ1-1
D: TRBD1
V: TRBV29-1
CDR3: SVDDRGATEAF